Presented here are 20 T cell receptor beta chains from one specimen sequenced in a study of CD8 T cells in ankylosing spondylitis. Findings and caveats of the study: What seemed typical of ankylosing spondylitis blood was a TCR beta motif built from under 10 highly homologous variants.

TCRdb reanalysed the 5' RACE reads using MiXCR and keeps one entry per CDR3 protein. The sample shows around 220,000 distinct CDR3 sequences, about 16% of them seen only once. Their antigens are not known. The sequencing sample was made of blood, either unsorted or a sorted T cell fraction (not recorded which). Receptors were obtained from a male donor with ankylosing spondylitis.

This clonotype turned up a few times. The CDR3 coding sequence is TGCGCCAGCAGCCAAGACCTTGTGTGGCGGGAGAGCTCCTACAATGAGCAGTTCTTC. Encoded protein: CASSQDLVWRESSYNEQFF. The V call is TRBV4-3, the J call TRBJ2-1; 7 nucleotides align to TRBD2. CDR1 is LGHNA and CDR2 is YSLEER in the germline V gene. The CDR3 covers 19 residues. V shed 0 bases and J 0 bases; nucleotides not matched to a gene: 11.

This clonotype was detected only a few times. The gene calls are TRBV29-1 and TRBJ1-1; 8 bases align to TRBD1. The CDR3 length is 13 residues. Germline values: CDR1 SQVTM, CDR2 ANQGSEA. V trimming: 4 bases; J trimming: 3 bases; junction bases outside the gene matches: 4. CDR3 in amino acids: CSVVAGGDTEAFF. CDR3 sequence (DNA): TGCAGCGTTGTGGCAGGGGGCGACACTGAAGCTTTCTTT.

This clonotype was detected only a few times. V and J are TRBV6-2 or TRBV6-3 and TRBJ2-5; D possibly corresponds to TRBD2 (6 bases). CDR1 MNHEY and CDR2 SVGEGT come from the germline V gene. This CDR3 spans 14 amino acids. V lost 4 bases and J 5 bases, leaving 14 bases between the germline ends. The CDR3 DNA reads TGTGCCAGCAGTTTAATCGGGAGCTTGGAGACCCAGTACTTC. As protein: CASSLIGSLETQYF.

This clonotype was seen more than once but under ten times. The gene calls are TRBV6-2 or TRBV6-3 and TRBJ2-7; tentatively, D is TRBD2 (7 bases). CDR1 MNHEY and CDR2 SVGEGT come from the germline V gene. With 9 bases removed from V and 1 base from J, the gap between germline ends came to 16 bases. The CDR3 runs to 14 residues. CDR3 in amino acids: CARRTGRGSYEQYF. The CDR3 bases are TGTGCCAGACGAACAGGGAGGGGATCCTACGAGCAGTACTTC.

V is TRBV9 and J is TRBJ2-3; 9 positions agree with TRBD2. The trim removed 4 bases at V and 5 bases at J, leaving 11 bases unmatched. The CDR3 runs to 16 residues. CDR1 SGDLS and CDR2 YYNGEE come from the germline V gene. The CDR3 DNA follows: TGTGCCAGCAGCCCCACCGGCGGGGGGGCAGTAGATACGCAGTATTTT. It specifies CASSPTGGGAVDTQYF.

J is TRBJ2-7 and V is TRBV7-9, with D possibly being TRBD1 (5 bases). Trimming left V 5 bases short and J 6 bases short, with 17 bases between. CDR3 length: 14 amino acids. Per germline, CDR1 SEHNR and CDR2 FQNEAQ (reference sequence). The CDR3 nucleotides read TGTGCCAGCAGCACCACGCAGGGTAGGGGCGAGCAGTACTTC. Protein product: CASSTTQGRGEQYF.

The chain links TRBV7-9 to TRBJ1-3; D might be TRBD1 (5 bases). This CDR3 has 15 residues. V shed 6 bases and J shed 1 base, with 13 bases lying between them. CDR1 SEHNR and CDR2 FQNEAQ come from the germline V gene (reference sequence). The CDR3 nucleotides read TGTGCCAGCAGACGGCCCGACAGTTCTGGAAACACCATATATTTT. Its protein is CASRRPDSSGNTIYF.

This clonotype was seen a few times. This chain's CDR3 is CAIIFRDRGDYEQYF. CDR3 nucleotide sequence: TGTGCCATCATATTCCGGGACAGGGGCGACTACGAGCAGTACTTC. This sequence joins TRBV2 and TRBJ2-7, with 10 bases aligning to TRBD1. There are 15 residues in the CDR3. Looked up from germline, CDR1 is SNHLY and CDR2 is FYNNEI. V was pared by 10 bases and J by 3 bases, with 12 bases of the junction left unmatched.

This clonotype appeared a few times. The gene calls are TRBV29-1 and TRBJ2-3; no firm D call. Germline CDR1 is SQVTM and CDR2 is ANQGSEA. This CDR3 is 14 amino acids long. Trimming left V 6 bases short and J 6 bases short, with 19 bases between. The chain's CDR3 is CSVNGRAQLDTQYF. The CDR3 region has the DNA TGCAGCGTCAATGGACGGGCTCAGCTGGATACGCAGTATTTT.

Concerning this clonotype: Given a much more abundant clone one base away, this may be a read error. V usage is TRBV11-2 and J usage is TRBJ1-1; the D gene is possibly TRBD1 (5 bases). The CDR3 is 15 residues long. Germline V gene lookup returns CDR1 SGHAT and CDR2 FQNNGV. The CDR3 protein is CASSWGLVLNTESFF. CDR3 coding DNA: TGTGCCAGCAGCTGGGGGTTGGTTTTGAACACTGAATCTTTCTTT.

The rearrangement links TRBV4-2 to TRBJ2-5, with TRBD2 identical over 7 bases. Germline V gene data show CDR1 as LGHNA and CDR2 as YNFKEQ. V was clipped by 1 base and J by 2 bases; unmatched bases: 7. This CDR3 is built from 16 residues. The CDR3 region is CASSQVPASGQETQYF. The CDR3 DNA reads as TGTGCCAGCAGCCAAGTACCGGCTAGCGGACAAGAGACCCAGTACTTC.

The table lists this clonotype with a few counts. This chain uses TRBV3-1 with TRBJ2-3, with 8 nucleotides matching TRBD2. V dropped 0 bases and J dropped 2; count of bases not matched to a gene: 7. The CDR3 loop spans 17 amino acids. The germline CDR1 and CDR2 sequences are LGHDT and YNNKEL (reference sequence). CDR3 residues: CASSQDRSGSVTDTQYF. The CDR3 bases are TGTGCCAGCAGCCAAGATCGGAGCGGGAGTGTCACAGATACGCAGTATTTT.

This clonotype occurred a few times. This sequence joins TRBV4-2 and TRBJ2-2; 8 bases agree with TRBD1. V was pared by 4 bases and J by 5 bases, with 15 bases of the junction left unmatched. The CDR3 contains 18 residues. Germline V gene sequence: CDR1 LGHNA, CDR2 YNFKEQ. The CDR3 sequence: CASSLDKPQGARTGELFF. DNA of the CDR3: TGTGCCAGCAGCCTAGATAAACCCCAGGGGGCCAGGACCGGGGAGCTGTTTTTT.

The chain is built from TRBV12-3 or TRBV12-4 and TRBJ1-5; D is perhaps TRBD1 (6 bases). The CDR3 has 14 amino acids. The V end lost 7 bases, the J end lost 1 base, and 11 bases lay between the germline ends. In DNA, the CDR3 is TGTGCCAGCACCCAGGGGCAGAGCAATCAGCCCCAGCATTTT. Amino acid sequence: CASTQGQSNQPQHF.

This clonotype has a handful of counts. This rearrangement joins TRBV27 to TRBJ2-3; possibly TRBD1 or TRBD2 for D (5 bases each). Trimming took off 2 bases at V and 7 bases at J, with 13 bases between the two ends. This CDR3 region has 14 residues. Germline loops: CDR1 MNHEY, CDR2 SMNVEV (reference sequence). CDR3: CASSLTWDLNTQYF. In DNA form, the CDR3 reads TGTGCCAGCAGTTTAACTTGGGACCTTAATACGCAGTATTTT.

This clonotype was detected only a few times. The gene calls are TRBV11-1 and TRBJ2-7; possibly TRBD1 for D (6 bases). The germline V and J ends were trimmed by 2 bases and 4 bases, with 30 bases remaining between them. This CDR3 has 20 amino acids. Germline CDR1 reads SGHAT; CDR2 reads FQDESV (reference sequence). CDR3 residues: CASSLNPRQDNLQDVYEQYF. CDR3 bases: TGTGCCAGCAGCTTAAACCCCAGACAGGACAACCTACAGGATGTTTACGAGCAGTACTTC.

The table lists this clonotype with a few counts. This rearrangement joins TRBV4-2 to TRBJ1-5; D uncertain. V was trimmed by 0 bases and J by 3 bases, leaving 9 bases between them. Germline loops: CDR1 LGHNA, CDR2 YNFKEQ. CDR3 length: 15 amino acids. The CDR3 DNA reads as TGTGCCAGCAGCCAAGAGGGCAGCCTCAATCAGCCCCAGCATTTT. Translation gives CASSQEGSLNQPQHF.

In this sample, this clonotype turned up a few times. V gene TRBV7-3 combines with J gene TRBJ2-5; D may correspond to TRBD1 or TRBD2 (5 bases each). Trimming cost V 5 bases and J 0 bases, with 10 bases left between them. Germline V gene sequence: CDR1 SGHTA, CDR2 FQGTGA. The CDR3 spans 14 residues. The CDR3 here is CASSRDGYQETQYF. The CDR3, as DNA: TGTGCCAGCAGCCGGGACGGCTACCAAGAGACCCAGTACTTC.

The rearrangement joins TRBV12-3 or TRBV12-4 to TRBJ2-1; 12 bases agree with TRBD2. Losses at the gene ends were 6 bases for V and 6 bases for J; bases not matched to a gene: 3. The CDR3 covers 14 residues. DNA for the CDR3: TGTGCCAGCAGACCGGGACTAGCGGGCAATGAGCAGTTCTTC. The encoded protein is CASRPGLAGNEQFF.

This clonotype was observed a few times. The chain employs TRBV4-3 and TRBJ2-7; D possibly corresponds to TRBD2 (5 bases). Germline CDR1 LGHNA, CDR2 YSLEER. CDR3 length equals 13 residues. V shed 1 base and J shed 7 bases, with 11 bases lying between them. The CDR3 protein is CASSQGGPGEQYF. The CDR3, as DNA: TGCGCCAGCAGCCAAGGAGGGCCGGGGGAGCAGTACTTC.